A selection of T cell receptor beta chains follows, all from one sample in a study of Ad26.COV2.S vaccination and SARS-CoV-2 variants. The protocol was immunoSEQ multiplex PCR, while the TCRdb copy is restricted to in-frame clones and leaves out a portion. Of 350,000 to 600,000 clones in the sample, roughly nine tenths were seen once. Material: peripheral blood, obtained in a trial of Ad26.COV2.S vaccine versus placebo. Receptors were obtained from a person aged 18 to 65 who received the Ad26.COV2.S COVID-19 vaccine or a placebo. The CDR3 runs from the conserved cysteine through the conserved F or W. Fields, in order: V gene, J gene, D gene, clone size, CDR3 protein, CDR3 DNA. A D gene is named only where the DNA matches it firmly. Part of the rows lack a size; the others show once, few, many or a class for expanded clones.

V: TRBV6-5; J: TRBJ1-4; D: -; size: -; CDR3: CASSQDSSRLFF; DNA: TGTGCCAGCAGTCAGGACAGTTCCAGACTGTTTTTT
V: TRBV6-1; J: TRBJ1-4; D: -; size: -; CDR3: CASSEATVFNEKLFF; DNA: TGTGCCAGCAGTGAAGCAACAGTCTTTAATGAAAAACTGTTTTTT
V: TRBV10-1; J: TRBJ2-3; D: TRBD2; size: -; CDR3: CASSEYLTSGADTQYF; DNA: TGCGCCAGCAGTGAGTATTTGACTAGCGGTGCAGATACGCAGTATTTT
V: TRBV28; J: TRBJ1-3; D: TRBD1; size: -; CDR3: CASRGAGGEGNTIYF; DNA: TGTGCCAGCAGGGGTGCAGGGGGCGAGGGAAACACCATATATTTT
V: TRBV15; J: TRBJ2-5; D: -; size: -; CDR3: CATSRDRWQGGKTQYF; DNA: TGTGCCACCAGCAGAGATCGTTGGCAGGGTGGGAAGACCCAGTACTTC
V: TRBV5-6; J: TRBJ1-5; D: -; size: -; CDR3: CASSPQGSANQPQHF; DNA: TGTGCCAGCAGCCCACAGGGTTCAGCCAATCAGCCCCAGCATTTT
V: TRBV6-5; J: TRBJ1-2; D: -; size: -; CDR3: CASSYSGSALRYTF; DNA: TGTGCCAGCAGTTACTCGGGCAGCGCGCTACGCTACACCTTC
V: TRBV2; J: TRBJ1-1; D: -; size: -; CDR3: CASSEVGGHTEAFF; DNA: TGTGCCAGCAGTGAAGTTGGGGGGCACACTGAAGCTTTCTTT
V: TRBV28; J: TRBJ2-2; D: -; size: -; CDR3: CASSLFWSGSGLDTGELFF; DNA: TGTGCCAGCAGTTTATTTTGGTCGGGCTCGGGGCTAGACACCGGGGAGCTGTTTTTT
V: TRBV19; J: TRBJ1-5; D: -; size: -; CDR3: CASSPVRTGDNQPQHF; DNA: TGTGCCAGTAGCCCAGTGAGGACGGGGGACAATCAGCCCCAGCATTTT
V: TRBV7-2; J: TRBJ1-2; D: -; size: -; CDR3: CASSQRLQGPNYGYTF; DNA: TGTGCCAGCAGCCAACGATTGCAGGGCCCGAACTATGGCTACACCTTC
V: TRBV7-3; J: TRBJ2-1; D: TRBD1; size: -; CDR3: CASSRGQGRASYNEQFF; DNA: TGTGCCAGCAGCCGTGGACAGGGTAGAGCCAGCTACAATGAGCAGTTCTTC
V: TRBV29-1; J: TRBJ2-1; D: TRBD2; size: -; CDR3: CSVGTGTSVPNEQFF; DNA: TGCAGCGTTGGGACCGGGACTAGCGTTCCCAATGAGCAGTTCTTC
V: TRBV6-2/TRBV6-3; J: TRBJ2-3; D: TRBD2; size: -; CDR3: CASSYSAGGLTDTQYF; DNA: TGTGCCAGCAGTTACTCAGCGGGAGGCCTAACAGATACGCAGTATTTT
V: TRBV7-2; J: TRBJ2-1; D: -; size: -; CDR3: CASSRGGTANNEQFF; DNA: TGTGCCAGCAGCCGGGGGGGGACAGCGAACAATGAGCAGTTCTTC
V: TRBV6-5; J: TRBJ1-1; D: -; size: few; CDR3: CASGPRVTEAFF; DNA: TGTGCCAGCGGGCCAAGGGTCACTGAAGCTTTCTTT
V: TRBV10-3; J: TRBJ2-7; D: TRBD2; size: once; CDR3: CAISPGGLVGGSSYEQYF; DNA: TGTGCCATCAGCCCTGGTGGACTAGTAGGCGGGAGCTCCTACGAGCAGTACTTC
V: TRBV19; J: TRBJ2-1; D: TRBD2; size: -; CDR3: CASSQTSGGNNEQFF; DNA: TGTGCCAGTAGTCAAACTAGCGGGGGGAACAATGAGCAGTTCTTC
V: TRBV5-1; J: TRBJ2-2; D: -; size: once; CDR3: CASSLLSATGELFF; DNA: TGCGCCAGCAGCTTGCTTAGCGCAACCGGGGAGCTGTTTTTT
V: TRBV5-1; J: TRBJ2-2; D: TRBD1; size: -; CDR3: CASTGTTGELSGELFF; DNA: TGCGCCAGCACCGGAACGACAGGGGAGTTATCCGGGGAGCTGTTTTTT
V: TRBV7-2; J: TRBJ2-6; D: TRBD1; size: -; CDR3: CASSADRVTGANVLTF; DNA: TGTGCCAGCAGCGCGGACAGGGTCACTGGGGCCAACGTCCTGACTTTC
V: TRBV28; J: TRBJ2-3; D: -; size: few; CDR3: CASSSFGDTDTQYF; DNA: TGTGCCAGCAGTTCTTTCGGGGACACAGATACGCAGTATTTT
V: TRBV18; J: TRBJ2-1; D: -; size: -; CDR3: CATGLKDYNEQFF; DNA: TGTGCCACCGGACTGAAGGATTACAATGAGCAGTTCTTC
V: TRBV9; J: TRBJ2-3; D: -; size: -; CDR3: CASSVSGGLDTQYF; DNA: TGTGCCAGCAGCGTAAGTGGTGGTCTAGATACGCAGTATTTT
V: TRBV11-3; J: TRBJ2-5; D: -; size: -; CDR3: CASSPFIRKWETQYF; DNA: TGTGCCAGCAGCCCATTTATTAGGAAGTGGGAGACCCAGTACTTC
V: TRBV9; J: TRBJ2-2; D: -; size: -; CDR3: CASSVMGSPPGELFF; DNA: TGTGCCAGCAGCGTGATGGGGTCCCCTCCCGGGGAGCTGTTTTTT
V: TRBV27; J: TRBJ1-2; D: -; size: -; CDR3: CASSFAGNGYTF; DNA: TGTGCCAGCAGTTTCGCAGGAAACGGCTACACCTTC
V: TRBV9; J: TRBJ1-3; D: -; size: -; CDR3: CASSVDYGGSGNTIYF; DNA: TGTGCCAGCAGCGTAGATTACGGGGGCTCTGGAAACACCATATATTTT
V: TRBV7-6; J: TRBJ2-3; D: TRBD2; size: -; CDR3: CASSLAATSGGLTDTQYF; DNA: TGTGCCAGCAGTTTAGCGGCGACTAGCGGGGGTTTAACAGATACGCAGTATTTT
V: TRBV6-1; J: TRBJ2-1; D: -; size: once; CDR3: CASSADDTRGSNEQFF; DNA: TGTGCCAGCAGTGCAGATGACACACGAGGGTCCAATGAGCAGTTCTTC
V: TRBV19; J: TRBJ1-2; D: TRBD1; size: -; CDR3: CASIYDSGQSRGYTF; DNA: TGTGCCAGTATTTATGACTCGGGACAGTCTCGTGGCTACACCTTC
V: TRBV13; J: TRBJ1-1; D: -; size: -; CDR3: CASSLGRGAEAFF; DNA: TGTGCCAGCAGCTTAGGCCGAGGGGCTGAAGCTTTCTTT
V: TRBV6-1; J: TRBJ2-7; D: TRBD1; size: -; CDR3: CASSETAHRGEQYF; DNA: TGTGCCAGCAGTGAAACAGCTCACAGGGGCGAGCAGTACTTC
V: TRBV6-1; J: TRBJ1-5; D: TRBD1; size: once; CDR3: CASSEAGRGQGQPQHF; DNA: TGTGCCAGCAGTGAAGCCGGCAGGGGGCAGGGTCAGCCCCAGCATTTT
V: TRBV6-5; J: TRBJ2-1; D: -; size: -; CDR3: CASSPGVSSYNEQFF; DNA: TGTGCCAGCAGTCCTGGCGTAAGCTCCTACAATGAGCAGTTCTTC
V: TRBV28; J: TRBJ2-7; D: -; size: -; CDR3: CASSLGSSNGEKANYEQYF; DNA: TGTGCCAGCAGTTTAGGATCTAGTAACGGCGAGAAAGCGAACTACGAGCAGTACTTC
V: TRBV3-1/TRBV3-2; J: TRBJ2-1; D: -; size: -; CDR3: CASSQVQGRNEQFF; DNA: TGTGCCAGCAGCCAAGTTCAGGGGAGAAATGAGCAGTTCTTC
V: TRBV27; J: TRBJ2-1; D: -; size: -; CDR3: CASSLHLVNEQFF; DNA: TGTGCCAGCAGTTTACACCTGGTAAATGAGCAGTTCTTC
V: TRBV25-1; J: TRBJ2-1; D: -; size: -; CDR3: CASSSVTEYNEQFF; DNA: TGTGCCAGCAGTAGTGTGACAGAATACAATGAGCAGTTCTTC
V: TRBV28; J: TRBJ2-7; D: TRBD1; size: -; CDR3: CASSATGGIIDEQYF; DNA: TGTGCCAGCAGTGCAACAGGGGGAATTATCGACGAGCAGTACTTC
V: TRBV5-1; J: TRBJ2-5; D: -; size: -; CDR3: CASSLERLGQETQYF; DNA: TGCGCCAGCAGCTTGGAGAGACTAGGGCAAGAGACCCAGTACTTC
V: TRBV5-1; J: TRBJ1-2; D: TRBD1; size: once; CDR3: CASSFAGTQGPSYGYTF; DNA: TGCGCCAGCAGCTTTGCCGGGACACAGGGGCCCTCCTATGGCTACACCTTC
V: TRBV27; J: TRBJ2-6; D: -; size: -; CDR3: CASSLRGANVLTF; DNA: TGTGCCAGCAGTTTACGAGGGGCCAACGTCCTGACTTTC
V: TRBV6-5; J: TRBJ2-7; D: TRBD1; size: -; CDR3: CASSKDRDGYEQYF; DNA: TGTGCCAGCAGCAAAGACAGGGATGGCTACGAGCAGTACTTC
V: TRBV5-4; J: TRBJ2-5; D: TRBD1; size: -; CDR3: CASSRDRVGETQYF; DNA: TGTGCCAGCAGCCGGGACAGGGTGGGGGAGACCCAGTACTTC
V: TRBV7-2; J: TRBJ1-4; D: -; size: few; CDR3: CASSPRGGGPGREKLFF; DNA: TGTGCCAGCAGCCCCAGGGGTGGTGGGCCAGGTCGGGAAAAACTGTTTTTT
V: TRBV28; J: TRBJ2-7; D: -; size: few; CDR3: CASSLSTPSSYEQYF; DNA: TGTGCCAGCAGTTTATCAACTCCAAGCTCCTACGAGCAGTACTTC
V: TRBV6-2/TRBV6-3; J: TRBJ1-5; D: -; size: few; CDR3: CASSYGGGVRPQHF; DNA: TGTGCCAGCAGTTACGGTGGGGGGGTCCGGCCCCAGCATTTT
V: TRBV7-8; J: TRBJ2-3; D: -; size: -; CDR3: CASSLADFTDTQYF; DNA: TGTGCCAGCAGCTTAGCGGATTTCACAGATACGCAGTATTTT
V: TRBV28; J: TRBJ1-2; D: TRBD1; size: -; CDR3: CASKEGAVGGYTF; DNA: TGTGCCAGCAAGGAGGGGGCGGTGGGTGGCTACACCTTC